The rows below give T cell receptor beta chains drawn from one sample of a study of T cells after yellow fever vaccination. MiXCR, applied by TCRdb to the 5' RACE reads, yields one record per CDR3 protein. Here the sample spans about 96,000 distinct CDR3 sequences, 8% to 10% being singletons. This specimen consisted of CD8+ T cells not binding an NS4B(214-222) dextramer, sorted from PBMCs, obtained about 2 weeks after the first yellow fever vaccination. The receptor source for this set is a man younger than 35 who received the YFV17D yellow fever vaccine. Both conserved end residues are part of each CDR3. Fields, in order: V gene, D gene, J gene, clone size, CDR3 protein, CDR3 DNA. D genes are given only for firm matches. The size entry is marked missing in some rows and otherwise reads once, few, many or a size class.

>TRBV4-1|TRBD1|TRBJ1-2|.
CASSQGDRDYGYTF
TGCGCCAGCAGCCAAGGGGACAGGGACTATGGCTACACCTTC
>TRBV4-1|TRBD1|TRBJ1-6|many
CASSQDPPGGHSPLHF
TGCGCCAGCAGCCAAGATCCCCCAGGGGGCCACTCACCCCTCCACTTT
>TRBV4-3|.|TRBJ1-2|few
CASSQVWEGINYGYTF
TGCGCCAGCAGCCAAGTATGGGAAGGGATTAACTATGGCTACACCTTC
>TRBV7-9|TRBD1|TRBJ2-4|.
CASGGQGPKAKNIQYF
TGTGCCAGCGGCGGACAGGGACCGAAAGCCAAAAACATTCAGTACTTC
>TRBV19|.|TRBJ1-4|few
CASSTNEGKATNEKLFF
TGTGCCAGTAGTACTAATGAGGGAAAAGCAACTAATGAAAAACTGTTTTTT
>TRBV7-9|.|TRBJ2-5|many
CASSLLGGNQETQYF
TGTGCCAGCAGCTTACTAGGAGGAAACCAAGAGACCCAGTACTTC
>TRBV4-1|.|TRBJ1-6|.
CASSWRPEDYSPLHF
TGCGCCAGCAGCTGGCGGCCCGAAGATTATTCACCCCTCCACTTT
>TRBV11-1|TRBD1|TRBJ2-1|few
CASSDTLISDRGWGEQFF
TGTGCCAGCAGCGATACGCTTATATCGGACAGGGGATGGGGTGAGCAGTTCTTC
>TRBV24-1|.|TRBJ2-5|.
CATSRRESYQETQYF
TGTGCCACCAGTCGGAGAGAGTCCTACCAAGAGACCCAGTACTTC
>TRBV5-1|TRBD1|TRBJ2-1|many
CASSLGQGVTYNEQFF
TGCGCCAGCAGCTTGGGACAGGGAGTTACCTACAATGAGCAGTTCTTC
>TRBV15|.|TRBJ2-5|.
CATSVDRRPQETQYF
TGTGCCACCAGCGTTGACAGGAGACCTCAAGAGACCCAGTACTTC
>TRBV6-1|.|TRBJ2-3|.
CASSESVTRLSTDTQYF
TGTGCCAGCAGTGAATCGGTGACCCGCCTGTCCACAGATACGCAGTATTTT
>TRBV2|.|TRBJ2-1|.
CASTGRNNEQFF
TGTGCCAGCACAGGTAGAAACAATGAGCAGTTCTTC
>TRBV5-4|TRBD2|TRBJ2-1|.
CASRFRGGGNEQFF
TGTGCCAGCAGGTTCCGCGGGGGGGGCAATGAGCAGTTCTTC
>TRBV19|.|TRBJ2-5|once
CASSTRQVVETQYF
TGTGCCAGTAGTACCCGACAGGTTGTAGAGACCCAGTACTTC
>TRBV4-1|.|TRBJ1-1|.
CASSRALRSEAFF
TGCGCCAGCAGCCGGGCGTTAAGGTCTGAAGCTTTCTTT
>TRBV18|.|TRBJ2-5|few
CASSPQSRVREETQYF
TGTGCCAGCTCACCACAGTCCAGGGTGAGGGAAGAGACCCAGTACTTC
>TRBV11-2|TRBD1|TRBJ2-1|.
CASSFFTGGYWNEQFF
TGTGCCAGCAGCTTCTTTACAGGGGGATACTGGAATGAGCAGTTCTTC
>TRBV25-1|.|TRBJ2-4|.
CASRGGLRNIQYF
TGTGCCAGCAGAGGAGGTTTACGGAACATTCAGTACTTC
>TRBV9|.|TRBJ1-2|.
CASSEGATGNYGYTF
TGTGCCAGCAGCGAGGGAGCCACAGGGAACTATGGCTACACCTTC
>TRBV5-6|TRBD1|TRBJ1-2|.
CASSLDRRDRPYGYTF
TGTGCCAGCAGCTTGGATAGGAGGGACAGACCCTATGGCTACACCTTC
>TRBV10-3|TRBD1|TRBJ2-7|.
CAIRHNQGQSGYEQYF
TGTGCCATCAGGCACAACCAGGGACAGTCTGGCTACGAGCAGTACTTC
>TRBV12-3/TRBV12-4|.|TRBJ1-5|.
CASSPGPNQPQHF
TGTGCCAGCAGCCCGGGGCCTAATCAGCCCCAGCATTTT
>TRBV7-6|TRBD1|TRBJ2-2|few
CASSVRQGANTGELFF
TGTGCCAGCAGCGTACGACAGGGGGCGAACACCGGGGAGCTGTTTTTT
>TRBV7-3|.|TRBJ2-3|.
CASSSLIGGSTQYF
TGTGCCAGCAGCTCCCTGATTGGAGGGAGCACGCAGTATTTT
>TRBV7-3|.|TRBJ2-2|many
CASSLTIEGANTGELFF
TGTGCCAGCAGCTTAACGATTGAAGGGGCGAACACCGGGGAGCTGTTTTTT
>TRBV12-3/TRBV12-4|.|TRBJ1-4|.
CASSLAGVTGEKLFF
TGTGCCAGCAGTTTAGCGGGAGTGACCGGTGAAAAACTGTTTTTT
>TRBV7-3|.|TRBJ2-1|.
CASSPSGQRDEQFF
TGTGCCAGCAGCCCATCCGGACAGAGAGATGAGCAGTTCTTC
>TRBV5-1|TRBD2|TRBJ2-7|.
CASSTREGWAYEQYF
TGCGCCAGCAGCACCCGGGAGGGGTGGGCCTACGAGCAGTACTTC
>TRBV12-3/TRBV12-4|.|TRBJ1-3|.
CASSLTASGNTIYF
TGTGCCAGCAGTTTAACCGCCTCTGGAAACACCATATATTTT
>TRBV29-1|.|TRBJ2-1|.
CSVEGGKAYNEQFF
TGCAGCGTGGAAGGAGGGAAGGCCTACAATGAGCAGTTCTTC
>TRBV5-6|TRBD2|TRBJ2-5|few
CASDKGLAVQETQYF
TGTGCCAGCGATAAGGGACTAGCGGTCCAAGAGACCCAGTACTTC
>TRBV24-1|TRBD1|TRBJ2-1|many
CATSDARDSHGYNEQFF
TGTGCCACCAGTGATGCACGGGACAGTCACGGCTACAATGAGCAGTTCTTC
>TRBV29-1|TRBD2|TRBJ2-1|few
CSVEMGGVEQFF
TGCAGCGTTGAAATGGGGGGGGTGGAGCAGTTCTTC
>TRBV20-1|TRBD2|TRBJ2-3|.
CNVLAVNTDTQYF
TGCAATGTGCTAGCGGTGAACACAGATACGCAGTATTTT
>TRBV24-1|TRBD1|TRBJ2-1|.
CATSVTGTGAYNEQFF
TGTGCCACCAGTGTCACCGGGACAGGGGCTTACAATGAGCAGTTCTTC
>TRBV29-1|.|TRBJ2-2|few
CSVDHANTGELFF
TGCAGCGTTGACCACGCTAACACCGGGGAGCTGTTTTTT
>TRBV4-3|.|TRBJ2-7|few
CASSQGFGSYEQYF
TGCGCCAGCAGCCAAGGTTTCGGTTCGTACGAGCAGTACTTC
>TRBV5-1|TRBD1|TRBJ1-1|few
CASSDRGGTEAFF
TGCGCCAGCAGCGACAGGGGAGGGACTGAAGCTTTCTTT
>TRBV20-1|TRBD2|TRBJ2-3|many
CSARPIAGGRDTQYF
TGCAGTGCTAGACCAATAGCGGGGGGGAGGGATACGCAGTATTTT
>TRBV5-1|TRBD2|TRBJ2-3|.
CASSLTSGGAIGTDTQYF
TGCGCCAGCAGCTTGACTAGCGGGGGGGCCATCGGCACAGATACGCAGTATTTT
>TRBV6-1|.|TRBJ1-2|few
CASSPSPGHYYGYTF
TGTGCCAGCAGTCCGTCTCCGGGACACTACTATGGCTACACCTTC
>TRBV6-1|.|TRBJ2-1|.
CASTQTGGSYNEQFF
TGTGCCAGCACCCAAACTGGAGGGTCCTACAATGAGCAGTTCTTC
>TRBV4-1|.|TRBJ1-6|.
CASSQGTYNSPLHF
TGCGCCAGCAGCCAAGGCACCTATAATTCACCCCTCCACTTT
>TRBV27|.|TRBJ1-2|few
CASSLSDTTHYGYTF
TGTGCCAGCAGTTTGAGTGACACTACCCACTATGGCTACACCTTC
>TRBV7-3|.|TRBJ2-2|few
CASSLIAGNTGELFF
TGTGCCAGCAGCTTAATAGCAGGGAACACCGGGGAGCTGTTTTTT
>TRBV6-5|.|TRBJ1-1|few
CASSYVWGRDTEAFF
TGTGCCAGCAGTTATGTTTGGGGGCGCGACACTGAAGCTTTCTTT
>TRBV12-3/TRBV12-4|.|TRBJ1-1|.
CATVGSTEAFF
TGTGCCACCGTCGGGAGCACTGAAGCTTTCTTT
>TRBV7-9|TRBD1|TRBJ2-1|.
CASSRTGIYNEQFF
TGTGCCAGCAGCCGGACAGGGATTTACAATGAGCAGTTCTTC
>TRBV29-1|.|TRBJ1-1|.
CGHLGAATEAFF
TGCGGACACTTGGGGGCGGCCACTGAAGCTTTCTTT
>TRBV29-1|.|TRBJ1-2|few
CSVRAGVYGYTF
TGCAGCGTGCGAGCAGGGGTCTATGGCTACACCTTC
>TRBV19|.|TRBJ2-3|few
CASSIGGFGADTQYF
TGTGCCAGTAGTATAGGGGGCTTCGGCGCAGATACGCAGTATTTT